The 29 T cell receptor beta chains presented below share a single source sample, sequenced in a study of PD-L1 blockade in urothelial cancer (dated by TCRdb to the late 2010s). What this sample's time point label stands for: peripheral blood 6 weeks after treatment start. The library was built by means of the immunoSEQ multiplex PCR assay. TCRdb provides this immuneACCESS table in a form limited to in-frame rearrangements. Some clones are lacking; in checked studies, under half of them reflect an unresolved V gene, and why the rest are absent is not known. This sample is represented by about 27,000 clones; approximately 77% of them were singletons. The ten largest clonotypes hold about 1.6% of the sample. The source material was PBMCs, sampled around atezolizumab (anti-PD-L1) treatment. These receptors originate from a man between 65 and 79 years old with urothelial cancer.

The gene calls are TRBV28 and TRBJ1-5; a weak D match, TRBD1 (6 bases). V was clipped by 7 bases and J by 3 bases, with 22 bases between them. Looked up from germline, CDR1 is MDHEN and CDR2 is SYDVKM. There are 17 residues in the CDR3. This chain's CDR3 is CASTATGGANINQPQHF. The CDR3 bases are TGTGCCAGCACCGCTACGGGGGGGGCGAATATCAATCAGCCCCAGCATTTT.

The chain uses TRBV5-1 and TRBJ1-1; D gene uncertain. Germline CDR1 is SGHRS and CDR2 is YFSETQ. CDR3 length: 14 amino acids. V was cut by 4 bases and J by 1 base, with 11 bases left in between. Here the CDR3 reads CASSLYRQNTEAFF. The DNA of the CDR3 is TGCGCCAGCAGCCTCTACCGCCAGAACACTGAAGCTTTCTTT.

The V gene is TRBV7-6, the J gene TRBJ2-2; unclear D gene. V gave up 0 bases and J gave up 9 bases, with 8 bases separating them. Germline V CDR1 and CDR2: SGHVS, FNYEAQ. The CDR3 is made up of 13 amino acids. In DNA, the CDR3 is TGTGCCAGCAGCTTAGCCCCTAGTAGGGAGCTGTTTTTT. As protein: CASSLAPSRELFF.

The chain has TRBV7-8 and TRBJ2-7, with TRBD1 identical over 7 bases. This CDR3 contains 16 residues. The V and J ends lost 0 bases and 3 bases, in that order; junction bases with no gene match: 8. Germline CDR1 SGHVS, CDR2 FQNEAQ. The CDR3 DNA reads TGTGCCAGCAGCTTAGCCGGGACAGAAGCTTTCTACGAGCAGTACTTC. It codes for CASSLAGTEAFYEQYF.

The chain carries TRBV7-9 and TRBJ2-5, with TRBD1 identical over 8 bases. Germline CDR1 and CDR2: SEHNR and FQNEAQ (reference sequence). This CDR3 spans 15 amino acids. The ends lost 1 base at V and 4 bases at J; junction bases unmatched: 5. CDR3 loop: CASSLVQGAPETQYF. The CDR3 DNA reads as TGTGCCAGCAGCTTAGTTCAGGGGGCCCCAGAGACCCAGTACTTC.

The V call is TRBV7-6, the J call TRBJ2-2; 10 bases agree with TRBD2. Germline V CDR1 and CDR2: SGHVS, FNYEAQ. The CDR3 is 15 amino acids. Losses at the gene ends were 5 bases for V and 6 bases for J; bases not matched to a gene: 6. Here the CDR3 reads CASSGAGTSAGELFF. The CDR3 region has the DNA TGTGCCAGCAGCGGAGCCGGGACTAGCGCCGGGGAGCTGTTTTTT.

This clone was detected once. This chain connects TRBV27 to TRBJ1-4, with 10 bases aligning to TRBD1. Germline CDR1 MNHEY, CDR2 SMNVEV (reference sequence). This CDR3 comprises 14 residues. V gave up 6 bases and J gave up 7 bases; unmatched junction bases: 5. CDR3 amino acids: CASRRQGASEKLFF. The CDR3 DNA sequence: TGTGCCAGCAGAAGACAGGGGGCGTCTGAAAAACTGTTTTTT.

The chain carries TRBV10-2 and TRBJ2-7; D might be TRBD2 (5 bases). The CDR3 length is 14 residues. Trimming stripped 5 bases from V and 6 bases from J, with 17 bases between. CDR1 is WSHSY, CDR2 SAAADI, per germline. The CDR3 protein is CASSRSAGLSEQYF. The CDR3 region has the DNA TGCGCCAGCAGTCGTTCGGCGGGCTTGAGCGAGCAGTACTTC.

The chain joins TRBV28 to TRBJ1-2; no reliable D call. Germline V gives CDR1 MDHEN, CDR2 SYDVKM. The CDR3 consists of 17 residues. Trimming left V 3 bases short and J 0 bases short, with 17 bases between. The CDR3 reads CASSFPSASVTNYGYTF. DNA for the CDR3: TGTGCCAGCAGTTTCCCGTCAGCGTCAGTTACTAACTATGGCTACACCTTC.

The chain carries TRBV11-1 and TRBJ2-1; TRBD2 might be the D (6 bases). This CDR3 has 15 residues. Looked up from germline, CDR1 is SGHAT and CDR2 is FQDESV (reference sequence). The ends were cut back, 2 bases at V and 1 base at J, with 9 bases in the middle. The CDR3: CASSLNSGSYNEQFF. The CDR3 region has the DNA TGTGCCAGCAGCTTAAATAGCGGATCCTACAATGAGCAGTTCTTC.

This clone came up once. The CDR3 sequence is CASSDTVKRNNEQFF. The CDR3 region has the DNA TGTGCCAGCAGTGACACGGTAAAGAGGAACAATGAGCAGTTCTTC. The genes are TRBV25-1 and TRBJ2-1; D is unclear. Trimming removed 3 bases at V and 5 bases at J, with 14 bases between. The germline V gene encodes CDR1 MGHDK and CDR2 SYGVNS. The CDR3 totals 15 residues.

This chain joins TRBV5-4 and TRBJ2-1, with TRBD2 matching 9 bases. J was trimmed by 8 bases and V by 7 bases; bases with no gene match: 10. The CDR3 loop spans 14 amino acids. From germline, CDR1 is SGHNT and CDR2 YYREEE (reference sequence). The CDR3 region has the DNA TGTGCCAGCTTGGGGCTAGCGGGGTCCGATGAGCAGTTCTTC. Its protein product is CASLGLAGSDEQFF.

The chain recombines TRBV7-9 with TRBJ1-1, with 9 bases identical to TRBD1. The CDR3 runs 16 residues. The V gene end was trimmed by 5 bases and the J gene end by 0 bases; junction bases not matched to a gene: 7. The germline V gene has CDR1 SEHNR and CDR2 FQNEAQ (reference sequence). In DNA form, the CDR3 reads TGTGCCAGCAGCACCGGGACAGGGTTCATGAACACTGAAGCTTTCTTT. It specifies CASSTGTGFMNTEAFF.

The gene calls are TRBV7-9 and TRBJ2-7, with TRBD2 matching over 9 bases. This CDR3 is built from 18 residues. V lost 5 bases, J lost 3 bases, and 17 bases stayed unmatched. Germline CDR1 reads SEHNR; CDR2 reads FQNEAQ (reference sequence). In DNA, the CDR3 is TGTGCCAGCAGCCCCAAAGCACTAGCGGGTCCACGCGTCTACGAGCAGTACTTC. Protein sequence: CASSPKALAGPRVYEQYF.

V and J are TRBV6-1 and TRBJ1-2, with 9 bases aligning to TRBD1. V gave up 6 bases and J gave up 8 bases; unmatched junction bases: 10. Germline lookup yields CDR1 MNHNS and CDR2 SASEGT. This CDR3 spans 14 amino acids. The CDR3 DNA reads TGTGCCAGCAGGACAGGGGGTTTAACTATGGGCTACACCTTC. Amino acid sequence: CASRTGGLTMGYTF.

This sequence joins TRBV19 and TRBJ2-7; weak D call: TRBD2 (7 bases). This CDR3 spans 14 amino acids. Looked up from germline, CDR1 is LNHDA and CDR2 is SQIVND (reference sequence). V was clipped by 7 bases and J by 6 bases, with 19 bases between them. As DNA, the CDR3 is TGTGCCAGTACCAGGGGAGGGAGTCGGAGCGAGCAGTACTTC. Amino acid sequence: CASTRGGSRSEQYF.

This chain connects TRBV19 to TRBJ2-2; D is unresolved. The CDR3 is 14 amino acids. Trimming removed 7 bases from V and 0 bases from J, with 9 bases in between. Germline assignment: CDR1 LNHDA and CDR2 SQIVND (reference sequence). CDR3 residues: CASTPDSNTGELFF. The CDR3 DNA is TGTGCCAGTACCCCAGACTCGAACACCGGGGAGCTGTTTTTT. Variable domain in full (rest from reference TRBV19 and TRBJ2-2): DGGITQSPKYLFRKEGQNVTLSCEQNLNHDAMYWYRQDPGQGLRLIYYSQIVNDFQKGDIAEGYSVSREKKESFPLTVTSAQKNPTAFYLCASTPDSNTGELFFGEGSRLTVL.

The chain uses TRBV27 and TRBJ1-1; D is undetermined. Trimming took off 3 bases at V and 3 bases at J, with 8 bases between the two ends. Germline V gene lookup returns CDR1 MNHEY and CDR2 SMNVEV (reference sequence). The CDR3 contains 13 residues. The CDR3 spells CASSFRGYTEAFF. CDR3 coding DNA: TGTGCCAGCAGTTTCCGAGGCTACACTGAAGCTTTCTTT.

V usage is TRBV29-1 and J usage is TRBJ2-5; 8 bases are shared with TRBD2. The CDR3 extends over 13 amino acids. Trimming removed 3 bases from V and 5 bases from J; junction bases left unmatched: 5. In germline, CDR1 is SQVTM, CDR2 ANQGSEA. CDR3 sequence: CSVDKSGGETQYF. The CDR3 DNA sequence: TGCAGCGTTGATAAGTCGGGGGGGGAGACCCAGTACTTC.

A remark on this clone: One end of the junction is discordant with germline, which a read error may explain. The chain couples TRBV7-6 to TRBJ2-5; 8 bases map to TRBD2. The germline gives CDR1 SGHVS, CDR2 FNYEAQ. This CDR3 is built from 15 residues. The DNA of the CDR3 is TGTGCCAGCAGTTTAGTAGCGGGAAAGCAAGAGACCCAGTACTTC. This sequence encodes CASSLVAGKQETQYF.

The rearrangement links TRBV18 to TRBJ1-3; perhaps TRBD1 as D (6 bases). Trimming stripped 3 bases from V and 4 bases from J, with 10 bases between. The CDR3 consists of 14 residues. Germline CDR1 and CDR2: KGHSH and LQKENI. Here the CDR3 reads CASSPATGGNTIYF. DNA of the CDR3: TGTGCCAGCTCACCGGCGACAGGAGGAAACACCATATATTTT.

This chain connects TRBV6-5 to TRBJ2-3; D unclear. Germline lookup yields CDR1 MNHEY and CDR2 SVGAGI. The ends were cut back, 5 bases at V and 6 bases at J, with 15 bases in the middle. CDR3 length: 14 amino acids. CDR3 protein: CASSLVLRSDTQYF. In DNA, the CDR3 is TGTGCCAGCAGTCTCGTCCTTCGTTCGGATACGCAGTATTTT.

This chain links TRBV19 with TRBJ2-7; possible D gene TRBD2, 6 bases. The CDR3 has 14 amino acids. CDR1 is LNHDA and CDR2 is SQIVND in the germline V gene (reference sequence). V lost 3 bases to trimming and J lost 2 bases, with 11 bases between them. CDR3 bases: TGTGCCAGTAGTATTCGTGGGGGGACCTACGAGCAGTACTTC. It is translated as CASSIRGGTYEQYF.

The chain employs TRBV29-1 and TRBJ2-1; TRBD2 matches 10 bases. Germline loops: CDR1 SQVTM, CDR2 ANQGSEA. The CDR3 consists of 15 residues. V dropped 2 bases and J dropped 3; count of bases not matched to a gene: 4. The CDR3 nucleotides read TGCAGCGTTGAAATGACTAGCGGGTACTACAATGAGCAGTTCTTC. This gives the protein CSVEMTSGYYNEQFF.

The rearrangement uses TRBV5-1 and TRBJ1-1, with 10 bases fitting TRBD1. The CDR3 is 19 amino acids. Germline V gene data show CDR1 as SGHRS and CDR2 as YFSETQ. With 3 bases clipped from V and 1 base from J, the junction kept 15 bases outside the gene matches. CDR3 sequence reads: CASSSLPGQGPLRNTEAFF. The CDR3, as DNA: TGCGCCAGCAGCTCACTGCCGGGACAGGGGCCTTTACGGAACACTGAAGCTTTCTTT. The variable domain in full, completed from reference TRBV5-1 and TRBJ1-1, reads KAGVTQTPRYLIKTRGQQVTLSCSPISGHRSVSWYQQTPGQGLQFLFEYFSETQRNKGNFPGRFSGRQFSNSRSEMNVSTLELGDSALYLCASSSLPGQGPLRNTEAFFGQGTRLTVV.

J is TRBJ1-1 and V is TRBV4-2, with D possibly being TRBD1 (6 bases). CDR3 length: 14 residues. With 0 bases removed from V and 4 bases from J, the gap between germline ends came to 9 bases. CDR1 and CDR2 (germline): LGHNA, YNFKEQ. CDR3 residues: CASSQDRGGTEAFF. The DNA for the CDR3 is TGTGCCAGCAGCCAAGACAGGGGCGGCACTGAAGCTTTCTTT.

V is TRBV29-1 and J is TRBJ2-1; the match to TRBD1 covers 10 bases. After removal of 6 bases from V and 15 bases from J, the junction contained 11 bases not matched to a gene. CDR3 length: 12 amino acids. Germline V gene data show CDR1 as SQVTM and CDR2 as ANQGSEA. The CDR3 sequence: CSVETGGVSLFF. CDR3 nucleotides: TGCAGCGTGGAGACAGGGGGCGTAAGTCTGTTCTTC.

The V gene is TRBV27, the J gene TRBJ2-7; D is perhaps TRBD2 (5 bases). This CDR3 is built from 12 residues. V lost 8 bases and J 2 bases, leaving 10 bases between the germline ends. The germline V gene has CDR1 MNHEY and CDR2 SMNVEV (reference sequence). The CDR3 spells CASETRAYEQYF. CDR3 DNA sequence: TGTGCCAGCGAGACGAGGGCCTACGAGCAGTACTTC.

J is TRBJ2-1 and V is TRBV11-3; 7 nucleotides line up with TRBD2. With 4 bases clipped from V and 0 bases from J, the junction kept 6 bases outside the gene matches. From germline, CDR1 is SGHNT and CDR2 YENEEA. The CDR3 consists of 16 residues. The CDR3 nucleotides are TGTGCCAGCAGCTCACGCCGACTAGCCTCCTACAATGAGCAGTTCTTC. Its protein product is CASSSRRLASYNEQFF. Filled out from reference TRBV11-3 and TRBJ2-1, the complete variable domain reads EAGVVQSPRYKIIEKKQPVAFWCNPISGHNTLYWYLQNLGQGPELLIRYENEEAVDDSQLPKDRFSAERLKGVDSTLKIQPAELGDSAVYLCASSSRRLASYNEQFFGPGTRLTVL.